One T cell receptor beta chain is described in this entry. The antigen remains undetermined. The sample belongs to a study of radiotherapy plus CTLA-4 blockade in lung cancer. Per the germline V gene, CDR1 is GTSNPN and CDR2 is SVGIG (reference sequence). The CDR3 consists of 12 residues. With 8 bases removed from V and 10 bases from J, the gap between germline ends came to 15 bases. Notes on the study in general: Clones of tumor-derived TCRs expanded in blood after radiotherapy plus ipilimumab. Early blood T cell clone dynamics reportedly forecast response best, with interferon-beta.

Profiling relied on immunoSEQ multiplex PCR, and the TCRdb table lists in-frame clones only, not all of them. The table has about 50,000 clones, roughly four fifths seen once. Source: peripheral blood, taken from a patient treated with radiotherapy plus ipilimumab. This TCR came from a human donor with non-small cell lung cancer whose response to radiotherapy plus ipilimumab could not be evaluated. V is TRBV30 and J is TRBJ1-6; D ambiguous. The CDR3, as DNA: TGTGCCGCTAACATGGAGCGGTCACCCCTCCACTTT. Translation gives CAANMERSPLHF.